What follows are 4 T cell receptor beta chains derived from one specimen sequenced in a study of CD8 T cells in Susac syndrome. After extraction with the RNeasy kit, about 0.45 to 1 ug of the RNA was reverse transcribed using random hexamers. TCRdb ran MiXCR on the immunoSEQ multiplex PCR reads and lists one entry per CDR3 protein. The data contain some 450,000 distinct CDR3 sequences, about 85% of them singletons. Source material: CD8+ T cells from PBMCs. Receptors originate from a human donor with multiple sclerosis.

V is TRBV27 and J is TRBJ2-7; TRBD1 might be the D (6 bases). Trimming shortened V by 6 bases and J by 7 bases, and 10 bases separated the two germline ends. This CDR3 spans 11 amino acids. The germline gives CDR1 MNHEY, CDR2 SMNVEV (reference sequence). Here the CDR3 reads CASSGQGEQYF. DNA of the CDR3: TGTGCCAGCAGCGGCCAGGGGGAGCAGTACTTC.

The chain recombines TRBV5-4 with TRBJ2-1; possible D gene TRBD2, 6 bases. The CDR3 has 13 residues. CDR1 is SGHNT and CDR2 is YYREEE in the germline V gene (reference sequence). Trimming took off 4 bases at V and 12 bases at J, with 17 bases between the two ends. The CDR3 protein is CASSEEGYPPQFF. The CDR3 bases are TGTGCCAGCAGCGAGGAGGGCTATCCCCCGCAGTTCTTC.

This chain joins TRBV19 and TRBJ2-1; perhaps TRBD1 as D (6 bases). This CDR3 has 17 residues. V was clipped by 4 bases and J by 7 bases, with 23 bases between them. Germline V gene sequence: CDR1 LNHDA, CDR2 SQIVND (reference sequence). CDR3 region: CASSKPPTGKTLNEQFF. Written as DNA, the CDR3 is TGTGCCAGTAGTAAGCCCCCTACAGGGAAGACCCTTAATGAGCAGTTCTTC.

The V call is TRBV5-4, the J call TRBJ2-7, with TRBD2 as a possible D gene (5 bases). CDR1 and CDR2 (germline): SGHNT, YYREEE (reference sequence). V gave up 4 bases and J gave up 3 bases, with 11 bases separating them. This CDR3 spans 13 amino acids. The CDR3 sequence: CASSHGKYYEQYF. CDR3 bases: TGTGCCAGCAGCCACGGGAAGTACTACGAGCAGTACTTC.